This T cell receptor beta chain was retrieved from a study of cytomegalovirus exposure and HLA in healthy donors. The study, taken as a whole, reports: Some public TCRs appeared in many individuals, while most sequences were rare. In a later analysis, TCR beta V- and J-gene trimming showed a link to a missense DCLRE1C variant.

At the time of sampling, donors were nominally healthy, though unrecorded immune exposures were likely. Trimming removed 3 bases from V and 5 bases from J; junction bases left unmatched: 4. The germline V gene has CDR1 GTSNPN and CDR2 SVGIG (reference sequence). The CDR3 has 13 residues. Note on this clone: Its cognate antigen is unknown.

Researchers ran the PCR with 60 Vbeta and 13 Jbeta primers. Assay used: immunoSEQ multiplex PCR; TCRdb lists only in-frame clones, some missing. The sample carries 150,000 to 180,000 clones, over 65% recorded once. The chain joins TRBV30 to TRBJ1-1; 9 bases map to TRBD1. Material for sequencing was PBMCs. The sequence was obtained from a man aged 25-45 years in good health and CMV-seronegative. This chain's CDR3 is CAWRGTGTTEAFF. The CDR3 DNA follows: TGTGCCTGGAGAGGGACAGGGACAACTGAAGCTTTCTTT. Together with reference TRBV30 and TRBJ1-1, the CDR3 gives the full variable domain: SQTIHQWPATLVQPVGSPLSLECTVEGTSNPNLYWYRQAAGRGLQLLFYSVGIGQISSEVPQNLSASRPQDRQFILSSKKLLLSDSGFYLCAWRGTGTTEAFFGQGTRLTVV.